These 20 T cell receptor beta chains came from one sample sequenced in a study of metastatic and nonmetastatic thyroid tumors. Through MiXCR, TCRdb re-clonotyped the PCR reads. The data show roughly 58,000 clones, with approximately 4% seen just once and 20% to 25% held by the top ten. Thyroid surgery was performed in patients who had received no treatment beforehand. The sample consisted of blood. These receptors all come from a female donor with papillary thyroid cancer or a benign thyroid nodule (not recorded which). Some clones in this sample may be carry-over from other donors' samples.

This clone was seen many times. The rearrangement joins TRBV11-2 to TRBJ2-2, with 7 bases lining up with TRBD1. Germline V gene sequence: CDR1 SGHAT, CDR2 FQNNGV. There are 18 residues in the CDR3. The ends lost 3 bases at V and 5 bases at J; junction bases unmatched: 15. Here the CDR3 DNA reads TGTGCCAGCAGCTTCCCCGCCTCGGCGACAGGGTTTACCGGGGAGCTGTTTTTT. Translation gives CASSFPASATGFTGELFF. The full variable domain, rest sourced from reference TRBV11-2 and TRBJ2-2, is EAGVAQSPRYKIIEKRQSVAFWCNPISGHATLYWYQQILGQGPKLLIQFQNNGVVDDSQLPKDRFSAERLKGVDSTLKIQPAKLEDSAVYLCASSFPASATGFTGELFFGEGSRLTVL.

At least ten counts were recorded for this clone. This chain uses TRBV20-1 with TRBJ2-5; D possibly matches TRBD1 or TRBD2 (5 bases each). CDR3 size: 15 residues. The V gene's germline CDR1 is DFQATT and CDR2 SNEGSKA (reference sequence). V dropped 5 bases and J dropped 5 bases, with 21 bases sitting between them. As DNA, the CDR3 is TGCAGTGCTCAACCCCCGGGACGGACAACGGAGACCCAGTACTTC. Amino acid sequence: CSAQPPGRTTETQYF.

This clone was counted many times. A much larger clone differs by one base, so this may be a read error. The chain combines TRBV7-3 with TRBJ2-3; 9 positions match TRBD1. This CDR3 region has 17 residues. Trimming removed 4 bases from V and 7 bases from J; junction bases left unmatched: 15. From germline, CDR1 is SGHTA and CDR2 FQGTGA. The CDR3 spells CASSSVPGQGSTYTQYF. The CDR3 DNA follows: TGTGCCAGCAGCTCGGTCCCGGGACAGGGATCGACATATACGCAGTATTTT.

At least ten counts were recorded for this clone. An end of the junction does not agree with germline; a read error may underlie this. CDR3 amino acids: CASSSLHDRVDF. CDR3 nucleotides: TGTGCCAGCAGTTCCCTACACGACAGGGTTGACTTT. This chain uses TRBV6-1 with TRBJ1-1; 7 bases fit TRBD1. The CDR3 is 12 residues long. Germline V CDR1 and CDR2: MNHNS, SASEGT.

The CDR3 loop reads CASSYPTVPSYNEQFF. The DNA for the CDR3 is TGTGCCAGCAGTTACCCCACTGTACCGTCCTACAATGAGCAGTTCTTC. The rearrangement uses TRBV5-4 and TRBJ2-1; no clear D. CDR3 size: 16 residues. V lost 5 bases and J lost 1, with 16 bases in between. CDR1 is SGHNT and CDR2 is YYREEE in the germline V gene (reference sequence).

In its sample, this clone was seen many times. The sample carries other DNA sequences with the same CDR3. The gene calls are TRBV18 and TRBJ2-7; D remains unclear. The germline CDR1 and CDR2 sequences are KGHSH and LQKENI. V lost 5 bases, J lost 6 bases, and 17 bases lay in between. The CDR3 consists of 14 residues. CDR3 residues: CASSSGPGAGEQYF. The CDR3, as DNA: TGTGCCAGCTCATCAGGTCCAGGAGCCGGCGAGCAGTACTTC. Together with reference TRBV18 and TRBJ2-7, the CDR3 gives the full variable domain: NAGVMQNPRHLVRRRGQEARLRCSPMKGHSHVYWYRQLPEEGLKFMVYLQKENIIDESGMPKERFSAEFPKEGPSILRIQQVVRGDSAAYFCASSSGPGAGEQYFGPGTRLTVT.

This clone was recorded at least ten times. This rearrangement joins TRBV7-2 to TRBJ2-5; D ambiguous. V lost 8 bases and J lost 3, with 22 bases in between. The CDR3 contains 16 residues. CDR1 and CDR2 from the germline V gene are SGHTA and FQGNSA. In nucleotides, the CDR3 is TGTGCCAGCTCTGGGGTTGGGATACCCATTAAAGAGACCCAGTACTTC. Translation: CASSGVGIPIKETQYF.

This clone has more than one count but fewer than ten. The V and J genes are TRBV5-1 and TRBJ2-7; D is perhaps TRBD1 (5 bases). V was shortened by 2 bases and J by 5 bases, with 14 bases between the two germline ends. Germline V CDR1 and CDR2: SGHRS, YFSETQ. The CDR3 spans 14 residues. The chain's CDR3 is CASSFVPLQDEQYF. The DNA of the CDR3 is TGCGCCAGCAGCTTCGTACCTTTACAGGACGAGCAGTACTTC.

This clone was counted many times. This CDR3 is CASDRNKNTEAFF. The CDR3 nucleotides read TGTGCCAGTGACAGGAACAAGAACACTGAAGCTTTCTTT. The J gene is TRBJ1-1, the V gene TRBV12-3 or TRBV12-4, with D tentatively TRBD1 (6 bases). The CDR3 spans 13 residues. The V gene lost 9 bases and the J gene lost 1 base, with 12 bases spanning the gap.

About this clone itself: At one of its ends the junction is not consistent with the germline gene, which may arise from a read error. The chain joins TRBV2 to TRBJ1-5; no clear D. CDR3 length equals 15 residues. Germline-derived CDR1 and CDR2 are SNHLY and FYNNEI. This chain's CDR3 is CASSERTMRNQTQHF. The CDR3 coding sequence is TGTGCCAGCAGTGAAAGGACCATGAGGAATCAGACCCAGCATTTT.

This clone was recorded many times. This chain connects TRBV19 to TRBJ2-7; 14 positions agree with TRBD2. V shed 6 bases and J 6 bases; nucleotides not matched to a gene: 10. CDR1 and CDR2 (germline): LNHDA, SQIVND (reference sequence). This CDR3 region has 16 residues. CDR3 protein: CASSQRLAGGPGEQYF. CDR3 sequence (DNA): TGTGCCAGTAGCCAAAGACTAGCGGGAGGGCCCGGCGAGCAGTACTTC.

Many counts were recorded for this clone. The genes are TRBV5-1 and TRBJ2-2; D unclear. V was clipped by 0 bases and J by 3 bases, with 6 bases between them. From germline, CDR1 is SGHRS and CDR2 YFSETQ. The CDR3 runs 14 residues. The CDR3 protein is CASSLGSYTGELFF. As DNA, the CDR3 is TGCGCCAGCAGCTTGGGGTCGTACACCGGGGAGCTGTTTTTT.

This clone was counted at least ten times. The V and J genes are TRBV6-1 and TRBJ2-2; possible D gene TRBD1, 5 bases. The V end was cut by 5 bases, the J end by 5 bases, with 12 bases between. Looked up from germline, CDR1 is MNHNS and CDR2 is SASEGT. The length of the CDR3 is 14 residues. The CDR3 region is CASSQDSLTGELFF. CDR3 nucleotide sequence: TGTGCCAGCAGTCAAGACAGTTTGACCGGGGAGCTGTTTTTT.

This clone was counted many times. A read error is possible here, since a much larger clone lies one base away. This chain links TRBV6-1 with TRBJ2-6, with D unclear. Germline V lookup: CDR1 MNHNS, CDR2 SASEGT. This CDR3 contains 14 residues. Written as DNA, the CDR3 is TGTGCCGGCAGTGACAACTCTGGGGCCAACGTCCTGACTTTC. It specifies CAGSDNSGANVLTF.

This clone was counted at least ten times. V usage is TRBV19 and J usage is TRBJ1-5; no clear D. V lost 3 bases and J 2 bases, leaving 14 bases between the germline ends. Germline CDR1 reads LNHDA; CDR2 reads SQIVND (reference sequence). The CDR3 runs 16 residues. The CDR3 bases are TGTGCCAGTAGTATTGGCAATCCTGGTGGCAATCAGCCCCAGCATTTT. Translation: CASSIGNPGGNQPQHF.

The sample holds a few counts of this clone. A much larger clone sits a single nucleotide away, making a read error possible. The chain has TRBV5-5 and TRBJ2-2, with D unresolved. Germline values: CDR1 SGHKS, CDR2 YYEKEE (reference sequence). This CDR3 spans 11 amino acids. As DNA, the CDR3 is TGTACCAGCAGTACCACCGGGGAGCTGTTTTTT. Its protein product is CTSSTTGELFF.

Details on this clone: A much larger clone lies a single base off, so this may be a read error. The V gene is TRBV9, the J gene TRBJ2-3; no clear D gene. This CDR3 has 13 residues. CDR1 is SGDLS, CDR2 YYNGEE, per germline. CDR3 DNA: TGTGCCAGAAGCGTATCCGGCACAGATACGCAGTATTTT. It yields the protein CARSVSGTDTQYF.

This clone has ten or more counts. This sequence joins TRBV20-1 and TRBJ1-2; 7 positions agree with TRBD1. This CDR3 comprises 13 residues. The V gene end was trimmed by 6 bases and the J gene end by 7 bases; junction bases not matched to a gene: 11. CDR1 is DFQATT and CDR2 is SNEGSKA in the germline V gene (reference sequence). The CDR3 loop reads CSAPTGKDGGYTF. The CDR3 DNA follows: TGCAGTGCCCCGACAGGGAAGGACGGTGGCTACACCTTC.

This clone was observed many times. This chain joins TRBV11-2 and TRBJ2-7; D might be TRBD2 (5 bases). Germline V gene data show CDR1 as SGHAT and CDR2 as FQNNGV. The V end was cut by 5 bases, the J end by 0 bases, with 17 bases between. CDR3 length equals 16 residues. The CDR3 coding sequence is TGTGCCAGCAGCCCCCCCGGGGAGTTCCTCTCCTACGAGCAGTACTTC. Protein product: CASSPPGEFLSYEQYF.

This clone was seen more than once but under ten times. The chain uses TRBV4-1 and TRBJ2-1; D remains unclear. V lost 2 bases and J lost 8, with 10 bases in between. CDR1 MGHRA and CDR2 YSYEKL come from the germline V gene. The CDR3 extends over 13 amino acids. For the CDR3, the DNA is TGCGCCAGCAGCCAACAGTCAGTGGATGAGCAGTTCTTC. The encoded protein is CASSQQSVDEQFF.